A selection of T cell receptor beta chains follows, all from one sample in a study of blood T cell repertoires in COVID-19. TCRdb's table, derived via immunoSEQ multiplex PCR, lists solely in-frame clones and lacks some. The repertoire holds 99,000 or so clones, with roughly 80% as singletons. The specimen was peripheral blood. These receptors came from a woman older than 75 with acute or convalescent COVID-19. Both conserved end residues are part of each CDR3. D genes are given only for firm matches. Size is omitted from some rows. Given values are once, few, many or a class for expanded clones.

>TRBD2|many|TRBV3-1/TRBV3-2|TRBJ2-7
CASSQDWGEGEQYF
TGTGCCAGCAGCCAAGATTGGGGGGAGGGCGAGCAGTACTTC
>NA|few|TRBV7-2|TRBJ2-2
CASSSELAGTGELFF
TGTGCCAGCAGCTCGGAACTAGCAGGCACCGGGGAGCTGTTTTTT
>NA|once|TRBV3-1/TRBV3-2|TRBJ1-1
CASSLPQGTEAFF
TGTGCCAGCAGCCTTCCGCAGGGAACTGAAGCTTTCTTT
>NA|NA|TRBV5-1|TRBJ2-1
CASRPTSGSSYNEQFF
TGCGCCAGCAGACCTACTAGTGGGAGTTCCTACAATGAGCAGTTCTTC
>TRBD1|NA|TRBV18|TRBJ2-6
CASSSDRASGANVLTF
TGTGCCAGCTCTTCGGACAGGGCATCTGGGGCCAACGTCCTGACTTTC
>TRBD2|NA|TRBV29-1|TRBJ2-1
CSVSGLAVSYNEQFF
TGCAGCGTCTCTGGACTAGCGGTTTCCTACAATGAGCAGTTCTTC
>NA|NA|TRBV2|TRBJ2-5
CASSDRLETQYF
TGTGCCAGCAGTGACAGGCTTGAGACCCAGTACTTC
>TRBD1|NA|TRBV28|TRBJ2-7
CASNGQGDEQYF
TGTGCCAGCAACGGACAGGGGGACGAGCAGTACTTC
>TRBD1|NA|TRBV5-1|TRBJ1-1
CASSLDGTGSTEAFF
TGCGCCAGCAGCTTGGATGGGACAGGGTCCACTGAAGCTTTCTTT
>NA|NA|TRBV5-4|TRBJ1-3
CASNLGGMNSGNTIYF
TGTGCCAGCAATCTCGGGGGGATGAACTCTGGAAACACCATATATTTT
>TRBD1|NA|TRBV5-4|TRBJ1-4
CASSQPRTGPGDEKLFF
TGTGCCAGCAGTCAACCTAGGACAGGGCCAGGTGATGAAAAACTGTTTTTT
>NA|NA|TRBV10-3|TRBJ1-2
CAISEASGDGYTF
TGTGCCATCAGTGAGGCGTCAGGGGATGGCTACACCTTC
>TRBD2|NA|TRBV18|TRBJ2-2
CASSSTSGSTGELFF
TGTGCCAGCTCATCTACTAGCGGGAGTACCGGGGAGCTGTTTTTT
>TRBD1|NA|TRBV5-6|TRBJ2-2
CASSRDRGITGELFF
TGTGCCAGCAGCCGGGACAGGGGAATTACCGGGGAGCTGTTTTTT
>NA|NA|TRBV6-5|TRBJ1-5
CASSYSNGGNQPQHF
TGTGCCAGCAGTTACTCGAATGGCGGTAATCAGCCCCAGCATTTT
>NA|NA|TRBV7-2|TRBJ1-1
CASSSGGGNTEAFF
TGTGCCAGCAGCTCCGGAGGCGGGAACACTGAAGCTTTCTTT
>NA|NA|TRBV20-1|TRBJ2-5
CSASEGGRGTQYF
TGCAGTGCTAGTGAGGGAGGCCGGGGGACCCAGTACTTC
>NA|NA|TRBV11-2|TRBJ1-2
CASSLGDFEGYTF
TGTGCCAGCAGCTTAGGCGATTTCGAAGGCTACACCTTC
>TRBD1|NA|TRBV5-4|TRBJ2-7
CASSRPGTGGSEQYF
TGTGCCAGCAGCCGTCCCGGGACAGGGGGTAGTGAGCAGTACTTC
>TRBD1|NA|TRBV5-6|TRBJ1-2
CASSQPGQATAGYTF
TGTGCCAGCAGCCAGCCGGGACAGGCGACGGCTGGCTACACCTTC